The clone carrying this TCR beta chain was counted a few times. Its antigen is not known. Germline V gene data show CDR1 as SEHNR and CDR2 as FQNEAQ (reference sequence). The CDR3 loop spans 13 amino acids. Trimming removed 10 bases from V and 4 bases from J, with 16 bases in between. This record comes from a study of cytomegalovirus exposure and HLA in healthy donors. It was with 60 Vbeta and 13 Jbeta primers that the PCR ran. Some clones are missing from TCRdb's copy, which holds only in-frame ones; the method was immunoSEQ multiplex PCR. Of roughly 120,000 clones listed, around 75% were seen once; the top ten hold around 1.6%. Overall study results and limits: TCR association rates varied by HLA locus in a later analysis, with DRB1 highest and HLA-C lowest. Reports indicate that TCR beta sequences accurately predicted the HLA-A and HLA-B alleles of most subjects.

This sequence originates from a woman younger than 30 in good health and CMV-seronegative. The specimen sequenced was PBMCs. This rearrangement joins TRBV7-9 to TRBJ1-1; D perhaps matches TRBD1 (5 bases). The chain's CDR3 is CAILVGEGTEAFF. The CDR3, as DNA: TGTGCCATCCTAGTGGGGGAGGGCACTGAAGCTTTCTTT.